The T cell receptor beta chain under discussion was sequenced for a study of CD8 T cells in Susac syndrome. Comment on this clonotype: Its matching antigen is unknown.

RNA totalling roughly 0.5 to 1 ug underwent reverse transcription with random hexamers. Across 54 Vbeta and 13 Jbeta, immunoSEQ multiplex PCR amplified TCR beta CDR3. Using its own MiXCR run on the immunoSEQ multiplex PCR reads, TCRdb lists one record per CDR3 protein. This sample carries under 200,000 distinct CDR3 sequences, about 96% of them seen once, and the ten largest clones take around 0.12%. Trimming at V came to 0 bases and at J to 3 bases, leaving 8 bases not matched to a gene. From germline, CDR1 is SEHNR and CDR2 FQNEAQ (reference sequence). The CDR3 totals 18 residues. Study-level findings and limits: As acknowledged by the study, its TCR sequencing and HLA analysis included a relatively small number of individuals. In Susac syndrome, CD4+ T cell repertoires lacked any clonal expansion.

High-throughput TCR beta sequencing covered peripheral CD8+ and CD4+ T cells. The sequence was collected from a human donor with Susac syndrome. The chain is built from TRBV7-9 and TRBJ1-4; the match to TRBD1 covers 9 bases. Input material: CD4+ T cells from PBMCs. The CDR3 coding sequence is TGTGCCAGCAGCTTAGCCCCCGGGACAGGGCGGGCTAATGAAAAACTGTTTTTT. It codes for CASSLAPGTGRANEKLFF.